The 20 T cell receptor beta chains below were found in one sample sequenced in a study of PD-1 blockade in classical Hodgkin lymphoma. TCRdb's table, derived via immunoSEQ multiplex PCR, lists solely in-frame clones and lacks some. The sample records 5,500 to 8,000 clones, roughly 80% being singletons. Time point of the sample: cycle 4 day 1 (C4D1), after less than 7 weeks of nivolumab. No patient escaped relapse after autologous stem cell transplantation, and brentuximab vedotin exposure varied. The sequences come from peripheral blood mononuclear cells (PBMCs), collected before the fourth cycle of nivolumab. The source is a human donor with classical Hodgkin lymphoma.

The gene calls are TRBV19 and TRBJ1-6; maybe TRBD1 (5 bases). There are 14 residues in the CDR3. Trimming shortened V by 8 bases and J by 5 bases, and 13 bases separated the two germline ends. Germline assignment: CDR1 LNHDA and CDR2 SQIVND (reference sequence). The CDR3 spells CASGTFSNNSPLHF. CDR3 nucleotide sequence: TGTGCCAGTGGGACTTTTAGTAATAATTCACCCCTCCACTTT. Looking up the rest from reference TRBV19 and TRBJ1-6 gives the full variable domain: DGGITQSPKYLFRKEGQNVTLSCEQNLNHDAMYWYRQDPGQGLRLIYYSQIVNDFQKGDIAEGYSVSREKKESFPLTVTSAQKNPTAFYLCASGTFSNNSPLHFGNGTRLTVT.

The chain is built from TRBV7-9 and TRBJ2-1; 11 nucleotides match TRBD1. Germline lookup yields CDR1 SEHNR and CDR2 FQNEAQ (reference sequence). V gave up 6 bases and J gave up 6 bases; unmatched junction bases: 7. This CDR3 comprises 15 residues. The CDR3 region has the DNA TGTGCCAGCAGTACCTCGGGACAGGGGGGCAATGAGCAGTTCTTC. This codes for CASSTSGQGGNEQFF. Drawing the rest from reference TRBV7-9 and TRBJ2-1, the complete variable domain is DTGVSQNPRHKITKRGQNVTFRCDPISEHNRLYWYRQTLGQGPEFLTYFQNEAQLEKSRLLSDRFSAERPKGSFSTLEIQRTEQGDSAMYLCASSTSGQGGNEQFFGPGTRLTVL.

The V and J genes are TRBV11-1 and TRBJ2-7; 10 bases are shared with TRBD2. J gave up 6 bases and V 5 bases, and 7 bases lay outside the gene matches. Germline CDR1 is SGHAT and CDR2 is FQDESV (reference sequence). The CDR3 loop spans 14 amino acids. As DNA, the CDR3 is TGTGCCAGCAGCAACCCCGGGACTAGCGTCGAGCAGTACTTC. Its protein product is CASSNPGTSVEQYF.

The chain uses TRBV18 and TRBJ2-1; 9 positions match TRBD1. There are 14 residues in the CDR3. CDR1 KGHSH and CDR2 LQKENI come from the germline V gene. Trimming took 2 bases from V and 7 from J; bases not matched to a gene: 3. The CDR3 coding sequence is TGTGCCAGCTCACCAAAGGACAGGGGTAATGAGCAGTTCTTC. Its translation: CASSPKDRGNEQFF.

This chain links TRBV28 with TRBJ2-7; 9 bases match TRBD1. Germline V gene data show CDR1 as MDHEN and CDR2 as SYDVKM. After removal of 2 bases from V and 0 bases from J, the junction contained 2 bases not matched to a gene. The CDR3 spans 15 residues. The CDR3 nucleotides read TGTGCCAGCAGTTTAGGGACAGGGAGCTCCTACGAGCAGTACTTC. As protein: CASSLGTGSSYEQYF.

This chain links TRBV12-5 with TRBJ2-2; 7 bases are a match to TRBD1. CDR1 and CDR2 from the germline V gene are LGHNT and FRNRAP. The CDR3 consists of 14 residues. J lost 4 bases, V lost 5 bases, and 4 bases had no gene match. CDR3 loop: CASGRQGSTGELFF. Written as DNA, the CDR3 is TGTGCTAGTGGTCGACAGGGATCCACCGGGGAGCTGTTTTTT.

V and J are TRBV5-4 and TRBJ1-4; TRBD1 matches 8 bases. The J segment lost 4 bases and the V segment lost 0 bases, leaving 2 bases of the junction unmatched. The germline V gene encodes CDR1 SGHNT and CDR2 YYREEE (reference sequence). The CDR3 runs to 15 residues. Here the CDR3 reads CASSLGGQVNEKLFF. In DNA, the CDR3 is TGTGCCAGCAGCTTGGGGGGACAGGTTAATGAAAAACTGTTTTTT.

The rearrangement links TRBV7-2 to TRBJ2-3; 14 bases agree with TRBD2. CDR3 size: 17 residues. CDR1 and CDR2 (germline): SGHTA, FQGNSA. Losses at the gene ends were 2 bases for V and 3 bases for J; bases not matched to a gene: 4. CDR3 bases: TGTGCCAGCAGCTTAAGACTAGCGGGGGGGCGAACAGATACGCAGTATTTT. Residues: CASSLRLAGGRTDTQYF.

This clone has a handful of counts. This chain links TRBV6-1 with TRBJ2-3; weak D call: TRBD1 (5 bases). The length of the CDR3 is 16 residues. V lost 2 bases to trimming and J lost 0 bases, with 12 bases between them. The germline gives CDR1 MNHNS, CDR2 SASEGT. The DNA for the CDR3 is TGTGCCAGCAGTGAAAGGGGCAGAGCTAGCACAGATACGCAGTATTTT. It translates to CASSERGRASTDTQYF.

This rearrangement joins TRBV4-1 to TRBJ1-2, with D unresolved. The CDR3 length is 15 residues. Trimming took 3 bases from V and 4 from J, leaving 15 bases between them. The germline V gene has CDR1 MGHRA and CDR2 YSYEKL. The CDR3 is CASSHDRNLFYGYTF. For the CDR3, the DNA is TGCGCCAGCAGCCATGATCGGAACCTCTTCTATGGCTACACCTTC.

CDR3 sequence reads: CASSSRETQYF. The CDR3 nucleotides are TGTGCCAGCAGTTCTCGGGAGACCCAGTACTTC. The chain couples TRBV28 to TRBJ2-5; D unresolved. The V gene's germline CDR1 is MDHEN and CDR2 SYDVKM. The V gene lost 4 bases and the J gene lost 5 bases, with 5 bases spanning the gap. This CDR3 contains 11 residues.

CDR3 amino acids: CASSAASGHTGELFF. CDR3 in DNA: TGTGCCAGCAGTGCTGCTAGCGGGCACACCGGGGAGCTGTTTTTT. The chain couples TRBV2 to TRBJ2-2; TRBD2 aligns across 8 bases. CDR3 length: 15 amino acids. CDR1 SNHLY and CDR2 FYNNEI come from the germline V gene. The junction had 4 bases not matched to a gene; V was cut back by 4 bases and J by 3 bases. The full variable domain, with the rest looked up from reference TRBV2 and TRBJ2-2, is EPEVTQTPSHQVTQMGQEVILRCVPISNHLYFYWYRQILGQKVEFLVSFYNNEISEKSEIFDDQFSVERPDGSNFTLKIRSTKLEDSAMYFCASSAASGHTGELFFGEGSRLTVL.

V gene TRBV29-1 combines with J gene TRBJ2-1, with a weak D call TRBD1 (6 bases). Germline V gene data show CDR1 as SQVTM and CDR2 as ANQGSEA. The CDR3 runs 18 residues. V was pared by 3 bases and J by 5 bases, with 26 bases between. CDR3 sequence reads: CSVDDPSRDTNTHNEQFF. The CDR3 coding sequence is TGCAGCGTTGATGATCCGTCCCGGGACACCAACACCCACAATGAGCAGTTCTTC.

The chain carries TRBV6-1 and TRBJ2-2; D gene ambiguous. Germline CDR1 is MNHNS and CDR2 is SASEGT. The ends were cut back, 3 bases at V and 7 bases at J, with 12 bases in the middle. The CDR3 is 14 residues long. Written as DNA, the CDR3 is TGTGCCAGCAGTGAGGCGGCGTCAGGCGGGGAGCTGTTTTTT. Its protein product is CASSEAASGGELFF.

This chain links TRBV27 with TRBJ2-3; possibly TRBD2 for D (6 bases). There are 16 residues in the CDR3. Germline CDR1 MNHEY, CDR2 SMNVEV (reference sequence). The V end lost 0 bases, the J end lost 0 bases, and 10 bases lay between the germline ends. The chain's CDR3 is CASSLSIGTSTDTQYF. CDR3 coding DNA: TGTGCCAGCAGTTTATCGATCGGGACTAGCACAGATACGCAGTATTTT.

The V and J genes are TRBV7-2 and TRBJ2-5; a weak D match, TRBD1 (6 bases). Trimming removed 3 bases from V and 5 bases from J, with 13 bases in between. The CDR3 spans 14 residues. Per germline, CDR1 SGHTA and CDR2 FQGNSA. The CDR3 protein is CASSFGTSRETQYF. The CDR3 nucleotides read TGTGCCAGCAGCTTCGGGACAAGCCGGGAGACCCAGTACTTC.

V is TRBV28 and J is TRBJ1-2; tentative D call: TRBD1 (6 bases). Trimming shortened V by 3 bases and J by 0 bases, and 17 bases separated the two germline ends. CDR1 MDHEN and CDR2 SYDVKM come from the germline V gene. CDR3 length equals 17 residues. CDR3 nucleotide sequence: TGTGCCAGCAGTTTTATACAGGGTGAGGAAGCTAACTATGGCTACACCTTC. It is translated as CASSFIQGEEANYGYTF.

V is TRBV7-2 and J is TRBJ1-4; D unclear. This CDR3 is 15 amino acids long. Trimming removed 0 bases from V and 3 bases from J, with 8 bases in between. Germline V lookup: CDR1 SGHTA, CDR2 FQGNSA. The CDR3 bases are TGTGCCAGCAGCTTAGCCCCAGATCCTAATGAAAAACTGTTTTTT. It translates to CASSLAPDPNEKLFF.

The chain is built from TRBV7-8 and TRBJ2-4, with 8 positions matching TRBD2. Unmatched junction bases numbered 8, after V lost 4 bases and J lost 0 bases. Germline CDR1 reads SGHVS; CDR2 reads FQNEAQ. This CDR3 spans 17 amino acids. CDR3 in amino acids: CASSSPKAGGAKNIQYF. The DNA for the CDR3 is TGTGCCAGCAGCTCCCCAAAGGCGGGGGGAGCCAAAAACATTCAGTACTTC.

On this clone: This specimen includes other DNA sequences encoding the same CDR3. The CDR3 sequence: CASSLGAGGGNTEAFF. The CDR3 nucleotides read TGCGCCAGCAGCTTGGGGGCAGGGGGTGGGAACACTGAAGCTTTCTTT. The gene calls are TRBV5-1 and TRBJ1-1, with 7 bases matching TRBD1. Germline-derived CDR1 and CDR2 are SGHRS and YFSETQ. Losses at the gene ends were 0 bases for V and 1 base for J; bases not matched to a gene: 6. This CDR3 is built from 16 residues.